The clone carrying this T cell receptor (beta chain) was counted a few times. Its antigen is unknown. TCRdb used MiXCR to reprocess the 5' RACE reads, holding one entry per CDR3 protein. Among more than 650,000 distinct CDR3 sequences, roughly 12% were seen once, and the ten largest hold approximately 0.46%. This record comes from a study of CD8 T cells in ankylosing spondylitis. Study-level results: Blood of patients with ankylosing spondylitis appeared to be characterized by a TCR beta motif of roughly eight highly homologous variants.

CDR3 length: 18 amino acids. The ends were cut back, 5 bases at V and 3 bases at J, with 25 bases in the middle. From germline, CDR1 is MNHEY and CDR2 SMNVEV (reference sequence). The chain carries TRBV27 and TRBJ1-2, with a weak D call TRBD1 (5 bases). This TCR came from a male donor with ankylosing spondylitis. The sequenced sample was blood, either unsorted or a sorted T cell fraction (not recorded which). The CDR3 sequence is CASSPILPRQGEDYGYTF. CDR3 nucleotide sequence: TGTGCCAGCAGTCCTATACTACCCAGGCAGGGAGAAGACTATGGCTACACCTTC.